One and the same sample provided the 8 T cell receptor beta chains below, sequenced in a study of blood T cell repertoires in COVID-19. Only in-frame clones appear in the TCRdb table, and some are missing; sequencing was by immunoSEQ multiplex PCR. The sample includes about 50,000 clones, 75% to 90% of them seen just once. Sequencing was performed on peripheral blood. These receptors were obtained from a man in his fifties or sixties with acute or convalescent COVID-19.

The V and J genes are TRBV2 and TRBJ2-7; the D gene is possibly TRBD2 (6 bases). CDR3 length equals 11 residues. The germline gives CDR1 SNHLY, CDR2 FYNNEI. V lost 11 bases, J lost 7 bases, and 15 bases lay in between. CDR3 sequence: CAGTQTGEQYF. The DNA for the CDR3 is TGTGCCGGGACTCAGACTGGGGAGCAGTACTTC.

This sequence joins TRBV6-1 and TRBJ1-6; D perhaps matches TRBD1 (6 bases). In germline, CDR1 is MNHNS, CDR2 SASEGT. CDR3 length: 16 amino acids. V lost 2 bases, J lost 5 bases, and 13 bases lay in between. The CDR3 DNA follows: TGTGCCAGCAGTGAACAGGGGTTCCGTAATAATTCACCCCTCCACTTT. Its protein is CASSEQGFRNNSPLHF.

V is TRBV24-1 and J is TRBJ1-3; D might be TRBD1 (5 bases). Germline CDR1 and CDR2: KGHDR and SFDVKD. Trimming pared 3 bases from V and 4 bases from J, leaving 12 bases between. The CDR3 loop spans 15 amino acids. CDR3 DNA: TGTGCCACCAGTGATCCTCAGGGCTCCGGAAACACCATATATTTT. It translates to CATSDPQGSGNTIYF.

The gene calls are TRBV7-3 and TRBJ2-1, with 9 bases identical to TRBD2. From germline, CDR1 is SGHTA and CDR2 FQGTGA. CDR3 size: 15 residues. J was trimmed by 0 bases and V by 7 bases; bases with no gene match: 4. The DNA of the CDR3 is TGTGCCAGCACCGCGGGGGGGAGCTCCTACAATGAGCAGTTCTTC. Encoded protein: CASTAGGSSYNEQFF.

The V and J genes are TRBV18 and TRBJ1-5, with D perhaps TRBD1 (5 bases). V gave up 6 bases and J gave up 4 bases, with 7 bases separating them. Germline-derived CDR1 and CDR2 are KGHSH and LQKENI. The length of the CDR3 is 12 residues. This CDR3 is CASSQGNQPQHF. CDR3 coding DNA: TGTGCCAGCTCCCAGGGTAATCAGCCCCAGCATTTT. Combining the CDR3 with reference TRBV18 and TRBJ1-5 gives the whole variable domain NAGVMQNPRHLVRRRGQEARLRCSPMKGHSHVYWYRQLPEEGLKFMVYLQKENIIDESGMPKERFSAEFPKEGPSILRIQQVVRGDSAAYFCASSQGNQPQHFGDGTRLSIL.

The genes are TRBV24-1 and TRBJ1-2; D might be TRBD1 (5 bases). Trimming removed 3 bases at V and 7 bases at J, with 5 bases between. CDR1 KGHDR and CDR2 SFDVKD come from the germline V gene. This CDR3 spans 11 amino acids. CDR3 sequence reads: CATSDRGGYTF. CDR3 sequence (DNA): TGTGCCACCAGTGATAGGGGTGGCTACACCTTC.

The chain couples TRBV18 to TRBJ1-3; D perhaps matches TRBD1 (6 bases). The CDR3 has 15 amino acids. CDR1 is KGHSH and CDR2 is LQKENI in the germline V gene. V was cut by 2 bases and J by 4 bases, with 12 bases left in between. The CDR3 DNA reads TGTGCCAGCTCACCAGTCAGGGGTACAGGAAACACCATATATTTT. This codes for CASSPVRGTGNTIYF. Using reference TRBV18 and TRBJ1-3 for the parts outside the CDR3, the full variable domain is NAGVMQNPRHLVRRRGQEARLRCSPMKGHSHVYWYRQLPEEGLKFMVYLQKENIIDESGMPKERFSAEFPKEGPSILRIQQVVRGDSAAYFCASSPVRGTGNTIYFGEGSWLTVV.

The chain combines TRBV7-2 with TRBJ1-1; D unclear. The CDR3 length is 12 residues. Trimming took 5 bases from V and 7 from J, leaving 11 bases between them. Germline-derived CDR1 and CDR2 are SGHTA and FQGNSA. The CDR3 sequence is CASSLQRVEAFF. CDR3 nucleotides: TGTGCCAGCAGCCTCCAACGGGTTGAAGCTTTCTTT. Complete variable domain (other parts from reference TRBV7-2 and TRBJ1-1): GAGVSQSPSNKVTEKGKDVELRCDPISGHTALYWYRQSLGQGLEFLIYFQGNSAPDKSGLPSDRFSAERTGGSVSTLTIQRTQQEDSAVYLCASSLQRVEAFFGQGTRLTVV.